The clone carrying this T cell receptor beta chain has only a few counts. The antigen is not known. This entry is derived from a study of T cell repertoires in cytomegalovirus infection. Study-wide background: Both a matching HLA type and CMV infection were indicated by public TCR beta signatures. Study-wide findings and caveats: The cumulative frequency of public TCR beta families identified carriers of CMV plus the relevant HLA. Within the response measured ex vivo, HLA-C-restricted CMV-specific TCR beta clonotypes were dominant.

TCRdb reprocessed the reads via MiXCR and lists one record per CDR3 protein. The sample records approximately 500,000 distinct CDR3 sequences, around 11% being singletons. The germline V gene has CDR1 DFQATT and CDR2 SNEGSKA (reference sequence). The CDR3 is 14 residues long. V lost 3 bases and J 8 bases, leaving 17 bases between the germline ends. Sequenced input: PBMCs. The sequence was collected from a human donor in good health (CMV status not recorded). Some clones in this sample may be carry-over from other donors' samples. The rearrangement joins TRBV20-1 to TRBJ2-1, with D possibly matching TRBD2 (6 bases). The CDR3 reads CSASIPGLFDEQFF. CDR3 DNA: TGCAGTGCTAGTATCCCCGGACTATTCGATGAGCAGTTCTTC.